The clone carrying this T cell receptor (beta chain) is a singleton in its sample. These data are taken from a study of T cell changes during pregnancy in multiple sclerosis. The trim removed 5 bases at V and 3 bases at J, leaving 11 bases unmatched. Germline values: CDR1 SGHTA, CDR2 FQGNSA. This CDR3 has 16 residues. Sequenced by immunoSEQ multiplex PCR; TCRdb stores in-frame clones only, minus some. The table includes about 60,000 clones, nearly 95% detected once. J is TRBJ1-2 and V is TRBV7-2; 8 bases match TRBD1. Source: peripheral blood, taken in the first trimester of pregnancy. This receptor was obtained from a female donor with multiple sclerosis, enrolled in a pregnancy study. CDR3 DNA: TGTGCCAGCAGCCTAGAGACAGGGGTTTTCGACTATGGCTACACCTTC. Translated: CASSLETGVFDYGYTF.